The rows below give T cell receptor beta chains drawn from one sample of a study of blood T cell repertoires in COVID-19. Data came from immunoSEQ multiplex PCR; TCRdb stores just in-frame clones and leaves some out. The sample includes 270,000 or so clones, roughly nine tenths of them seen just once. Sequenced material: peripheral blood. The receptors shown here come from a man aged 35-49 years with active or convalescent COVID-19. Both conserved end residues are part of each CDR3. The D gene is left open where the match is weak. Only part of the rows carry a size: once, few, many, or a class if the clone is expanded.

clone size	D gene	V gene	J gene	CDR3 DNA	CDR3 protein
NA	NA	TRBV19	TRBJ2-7	TGTGCCAGTAGTATGAGTTCGGGAGGGACAGGGCCCGTCCACGAGCAGTACTTC	CASSMSSGGTGPVHEQYF
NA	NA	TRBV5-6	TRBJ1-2	TGTGCCAGCAGCTTGCGACAGGACTATGGCTACACCTTC	CASSLRQDYGYTF
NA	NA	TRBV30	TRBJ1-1	TGTGCCTGGAGTGTGGGTCAAGGGGCTGAAGCTTTCTTT	CAWSVGQGAEAFF
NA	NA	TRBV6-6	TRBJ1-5	TGTGCCAGCAGCCCTCCTTATTTCGACACAAATCAGCCCCAGCATTTT	CASSPPYFDTNQPQHF
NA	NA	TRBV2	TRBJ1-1	TGTGCCAGCAGTGAAGCGCCGGGGAACACTGAAGCTTTCTTT	CASSEAPGNTEAFF
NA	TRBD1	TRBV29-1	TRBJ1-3	TGCAGCGTTGGACAGGGAACTGGAAACACCATATATTTT	CSVGQGTGNTIYF
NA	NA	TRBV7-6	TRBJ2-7	TGTGCCAGCAGCCATAGTCCGGGTACCAAGTACTTC	CASSHSPGTKYF
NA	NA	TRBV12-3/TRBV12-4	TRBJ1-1	TGTGCCAGCAGTTTAGGTCCGCAGTGTTCCTTT	CASSLGPQCSF
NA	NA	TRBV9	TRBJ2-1	TGTGCCAGCAGCGTAAGTACGAGCTCCTACAATGAGCAGTTCTTC	CASSVSTSSYNEQFF
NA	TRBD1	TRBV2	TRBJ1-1	TGTGCCAGCACTAGACAGGGGGGCACTGAAGCTTTCTTT	CASTRQGGTEAFF
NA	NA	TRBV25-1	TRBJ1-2	TGTGCCAGCAGAGGTCCAAGGGGATTGGGCTACACCTTC	CASRGPRGLGYTF
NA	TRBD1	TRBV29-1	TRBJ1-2	TGCAGCGCCCCCACCGGGACAGGGGGCCCCTACTATGGCTACACCTTC	CSAPTGTGGPYYGYTF
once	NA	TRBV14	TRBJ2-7	TGTGCCAGCAGCCTAAGCGGATTCTACGAGCAGTACTTC	CASSLSGFYEQYF
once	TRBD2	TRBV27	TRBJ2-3	TGTGCCAGCGCACCCATGCTAGCGGGAGGGAACTCAGATACGCAGTATTTT	CASAPMLAGGNSDTQYF
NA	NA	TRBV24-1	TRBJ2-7	TGTGCCACCAGTGAACCTGGCAGGGGCGAGCAGTACTTC	CATSEPGRGEQYF
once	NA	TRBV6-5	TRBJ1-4	TGTGCCAGCAGTTACCGGGGTATTGACGAAAAACTGTTTTTT	CASSYRGIDEKLFF
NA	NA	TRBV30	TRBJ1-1	TGTGCCTGGAGTGTGGCTCCTGAAGCTTTCTTT	CAWSVAPEAFF
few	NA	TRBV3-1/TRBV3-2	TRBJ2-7	TGTGCCAGCAGCATATTCTCCTACGAGCAGTACTTC	CASSIFSYEQYF
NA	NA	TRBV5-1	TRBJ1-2	TGCGCCAGCAGCTTGGAGGCCAGGGTCCGTGGCTACACCTTC	CASSLEARVRGYTF
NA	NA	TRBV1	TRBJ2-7	TGCACCAGCAGCCAGCCGCGGGGGCTCGAGCAGTACTTC	CTSSQPRGLEQYF
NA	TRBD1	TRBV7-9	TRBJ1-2	TGTGCCAGCAGCTCATCCGAGACAGGGATAGACTATGGCTACACCTTC	CASSSSETGIDYGYTF
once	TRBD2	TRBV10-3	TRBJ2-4	TGTGCCACCCTTAGCGGGGGGGAAGCCAAAAACATTCAGTACTTC	CATLSGGEAKNIQYF
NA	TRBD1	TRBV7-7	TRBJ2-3	TGTGCTAGCAGAAAACAGGGGCCACAACCCACAGATACGCAGTATTTT	CASRKQGPQPTDTQYF
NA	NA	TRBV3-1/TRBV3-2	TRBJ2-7	TGTGCCAGCAGCCCCAACAGGGTCTACGAGCAGTACTTC	CASSPNRVYEQYF
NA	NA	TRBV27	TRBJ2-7	TGTGCCAGCAGTTTATCGACTAGAAGGTCCCCCCTGAGAGGTGTTCCCTACGAGCAGTACTTC	CASSLSTRRSPLRGVPYEQYF
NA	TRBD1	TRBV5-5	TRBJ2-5	TGTGCCAGCAGCTATACCGGGACAGGGGTTCAAGAGACCCAGTACTTC	CASSYTGTGVQETQYF
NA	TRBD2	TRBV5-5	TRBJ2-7	TGTGCCAGCAGCTCTATAGGAGGGACTAGCGGGAGGGCTTACTACTACGAGCAGTACTTC	CASSSIGGTSGRAYYYEQYF
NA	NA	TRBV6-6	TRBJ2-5	TGTGCCAGCAGACCACAGGGCGGGGAGACCCAGTACTTC	CASRPQGGETQYF
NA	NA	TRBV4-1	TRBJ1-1	TGCGCCAGCAGCCGTGGGAAAGGGGTGAACACTGAAGCTTTCTTT	CASSRGKGVNTEAFF
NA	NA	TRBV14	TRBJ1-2	TGTGCCAGCAGCCAGAGAACAGGACGAGCTAACTATGGCTACACCTTC	CASSQRTGRANYGYTF
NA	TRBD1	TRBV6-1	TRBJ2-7	TGTGCCAGCAGTGAATGGACTTTGCCAGGGGGCTCCTACGAGCAGTACTTC	CASSEWTLPGGSYEQYF
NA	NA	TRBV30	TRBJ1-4	TGTGCCTGGAGTTCTCAGGAAAAACTGTTTTTT	CAWSSQEKLFF
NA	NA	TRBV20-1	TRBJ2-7	TGCAGTGCTAGTGAGGGGAGCTCCTACGAGCAGTACTTC	CSASEGSSYEQYF
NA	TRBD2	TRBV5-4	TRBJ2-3	TGTGCCAGCAGCCGGAGGACTAGCGGCCACACAGATACGCAGTATTTT	CASSRRTSGHTDTQYF
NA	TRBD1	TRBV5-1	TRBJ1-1	TGCGCCAGCAGCTTGGGGGACAGGGGGCATGTTGAAGCTTTCTTT	CASSLGDRGHVEAFF
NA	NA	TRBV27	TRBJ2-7	TGTGCCAGCAGTAGGTCAGCGCCGCTCTACTACGAGCAGTACTTC	CASSRSAPLYYEQYF
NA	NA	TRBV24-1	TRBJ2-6	TGTGCCACCAGTGACCCGCCCACAGACTCTGGGGCCAACGTCCTGACTTTC	CATSDPPTDSGANVLTF
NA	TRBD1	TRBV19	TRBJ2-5	TGTGCCAGTAGTATGTTACAGGGGAGAAAGACCCAGTACTTC	CASSMLQGRKTQYF
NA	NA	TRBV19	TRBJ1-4	TGTGCCAGTACAGGGAGGCCCAGGCCTAATGAAAAACTGTTTTTT	CASTGRPRPNEKLFF
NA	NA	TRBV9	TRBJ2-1	TGTGCCAGCAGCGTAGCTGAGCGGAACAATGAGCAGTTCTTC	CASSVAERNNEQFF
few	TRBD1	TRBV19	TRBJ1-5	TGTGCCAGTAGTATGACAGGGGGACGGAATCAGCCCCAGCATTTT	CASSMTGGRNQPQHF
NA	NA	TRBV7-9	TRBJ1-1	TGTGCCAGCAGCTTCTCGTCAGGGTCCACTGAAGCTTTCTTT	CASSFSSGSTEAFF
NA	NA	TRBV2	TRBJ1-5	TGTGCCAGCAGGAACCAGTTTAGCAATCAGCCCCAGCATTTT	CASRNQFSNQPQHF
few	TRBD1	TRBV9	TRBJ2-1	TGTGCCAGCAGCGCTAACGCTAAGGGGGCACTATCCTACAATGAGCAGTTCTTC	CASSANAKGALSYNEQFF
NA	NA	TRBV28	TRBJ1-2	TGTGCCAGCAGCCCCGAGGCGGGGGGTAATGTCTACACCTTC	CASSPEAGGNVYTF
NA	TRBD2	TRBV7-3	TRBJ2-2	TGTGCCAGCAGCGCGTTAGCGGGATTGGAGACCGGGGAGCTGTTTTTT	CASSALAGLETGELFF
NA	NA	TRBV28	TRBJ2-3	TGTGCCAGCAATGGCGGGGATACGCAGTATTTT	CASNGGDTQYF
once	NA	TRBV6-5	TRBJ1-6	TGTGCCAGCAGACGACAGTTTCCGGAGGGTTCACCCCTCCACTTT	CASRRQFPEGSPLHF
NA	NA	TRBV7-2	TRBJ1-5	TGTGCCAGCAGCTTAGGCCCAGGCCTCAATCAGCCCCAGCATTTT	CASSLGPGLNQPQHF
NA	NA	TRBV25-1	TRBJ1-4	TGTGCCAGCAGTCAAATGGGAGGACTTGGGACTAATGAAAAACTGTTTTTT	CASSQMGGLGTNEKLFF
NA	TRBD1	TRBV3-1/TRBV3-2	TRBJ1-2	TGTGCCAGCAGCCAAGGGGACAGGGTTTTAAGTGGCTACACCTTC	CASSQGDRVLSGYTF
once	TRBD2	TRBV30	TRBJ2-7	TGTGCCTGGAGTGTTGGTTATGCGGGAGGGACCCGCGAGCAGTACTTC	CAWSVGYAGGTREQYF
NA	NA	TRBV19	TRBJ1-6	TGTGCCAGTAGCACAGGGCGGGATTCACCCCTCCACTTT	CASSTGRDSPLHF
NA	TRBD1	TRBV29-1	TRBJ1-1	TGCAGCGGAGGGACAGAGGAAGCTTTCTTT	CSGGTEEAFF
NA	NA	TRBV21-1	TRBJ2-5	TGTGCCAGCTTGACCTGCGGGGCGGGAGGCGAGACCCAGTACTTC	CASLTCGAGGETQYF
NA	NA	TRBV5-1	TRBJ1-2	TGCGCCAGCAGACCTGGGTTCAGGGGACAATATGGCTACACCTTC	CASRPGFRGQYGYTF
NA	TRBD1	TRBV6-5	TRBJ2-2	TGTGCCACGGGACAGAGCCCCACCGGGGAGCTGTTTTTT	CATGQSPTGELFF
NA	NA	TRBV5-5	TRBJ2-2	TGTGCCAGCAGCTTAGACAACCGGGAGCTGTTTTTT	CASSLDNRELFF
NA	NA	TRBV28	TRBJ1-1	TGTGCCAGCAGTTTACTTAGGGGTCTCACTGAAGCTTTCTTT	CASSLLRGLTEAFF
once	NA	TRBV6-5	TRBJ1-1	TGTGCCAGCAGGCCCAGGCGGGATTTGAACACTGAAGCTTTCTTT	CASRPRRDLNTEAFF